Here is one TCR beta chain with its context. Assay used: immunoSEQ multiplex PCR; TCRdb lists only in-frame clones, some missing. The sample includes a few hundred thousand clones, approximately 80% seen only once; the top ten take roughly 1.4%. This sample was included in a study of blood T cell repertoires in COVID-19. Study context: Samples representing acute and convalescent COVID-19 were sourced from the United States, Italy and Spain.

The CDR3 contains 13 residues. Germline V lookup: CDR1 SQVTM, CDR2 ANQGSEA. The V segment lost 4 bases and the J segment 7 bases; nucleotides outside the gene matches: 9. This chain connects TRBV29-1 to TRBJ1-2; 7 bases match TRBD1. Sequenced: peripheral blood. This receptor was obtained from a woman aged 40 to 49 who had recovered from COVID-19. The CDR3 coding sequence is TGCAGCGTTGGGCTGGAGGGACAGCGTGGCTACACCTTC. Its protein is CSVGLEGQRGYTF.